This TCR beta chain was captured in a study of blood T cell repertoires in COVID-19 (TCRdb year 2020). Broadly, across the study: Samples covering the acute and convalescent phases of COVID-19 were provided by collaborators in the United States, Italy and Spain. The prospective study material was composed of cDNA or gDNA derived from T cells, B-cell-depleted T cells, or PBMCs. Subjects who had been exposed to COVID-19, were actively infected with it, or had recovered from it provided the deeply sampled blood TCRbeta repertoires that made up the dataset. The repertoires were released in a freely available public database intended as a resource for research on the immune response to SARS-CoV-2. The samples were drawn from two sources: the first 160 participants of the ongoing ImmuneRACE study, and over 950 subjects contributed by 6 global collaborators. Sample metadata almost always included a de-identified subject ID, COVID-19 status, age in years and sex. Where available, HLA class I and class II types were taken from metadata supplied by the sample provider and were not determined by assay-based typing.

The collaborating institutions used their own protocols to collect whole blood in K2EDTA tubes. For TCRbeta analysis, collaborators shipped samples as frozen whole blood, isolated PBMCs, or DNA extracted from either of those sample types. Trimming takes 0 bases from V and 6 bases from J, and the germline ends sit 15 bases apart. From its cysteine to its phenylalanine, the CDR3 spans 16 amino acids. The entry retains the CDR3 DNA only, 48 bases that are in frame from base 1. Via the germline V gene, CDR1 is MNHEY and CDR2 SVGAGI. The immunoSEQ Assay, a bias-controlled multiplex PCR, was used to amplify TCRbeta CDR3 regions from genomic DNA. The source study handled its data this way. Nucleated cell counts per sample were estimated from amplification of reference gene primers within the assay. Sequence reads were collapsed and filtered to measure the absolute abundance of every unique TCRbeta CDR3 rearrangement. For each sample, productive Simpson clonality was calculated by taking the square root of Simpson's diversity index across productive rearrangements. What TCRdb holds here is the immuneACCESS table cut down to in-frame rearrangements. Part of the clones is not present; checked against another copy, under half of the missing clones reflect an unresolved V gene, and the others are unexplained. That table furnishes V, J and clone size, whereas the DNA furnished D and trimming. The table for this sample lists roughly 70,000 clones; 80% to 90% of them were counted only once. The ten largest account for 6.7% of the sample.

Study-wide findings and limitations: How much clinical and demographic metadata was included differed by source and by participant, and the metadata was provided uncurated.

With regard to this clone: It lacks a known antigen. No much larger clone exists at a distance of one base, and base qualities are not known.

Sequencing used peripheral blood. The clonotype originates from a woman older than 75 with active COVID-19. The rearranged segments are TRBV6-5 and TRBJ2-4; the D segment could be TRBD1, given 6 matching bases. For the CDR3, the sequence is CASSYSTGRPGNIQYF. The nucleotide sequence reads TGTGCCAGCAGTTACTCGACAGGACGCCCGGGAAACATTCAGTACTTC.